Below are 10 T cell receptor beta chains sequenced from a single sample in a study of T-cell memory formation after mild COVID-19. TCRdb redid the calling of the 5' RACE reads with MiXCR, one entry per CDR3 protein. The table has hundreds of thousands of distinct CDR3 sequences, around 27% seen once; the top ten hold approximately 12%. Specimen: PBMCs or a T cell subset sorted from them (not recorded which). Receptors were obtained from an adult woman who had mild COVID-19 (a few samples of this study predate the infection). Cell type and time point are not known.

The CDR3 loop reads CASSHSTGQWQYF. CDR3 bases: TGTGCCAGCAGTCACTCCACAGGGCAATGGCAGTACTTC. The V gene is TRBV27, the J gene TRBJ2-7; the D gene is possibly TRBD1 (6 bases). This CDR3 is built from 13 residues. Germline loops: CDR1 MNHEY, CDR2 SMNVEV (reference sequence). V lost 5 bases and J 9 bases, leaving 17 bases between the germline ends.

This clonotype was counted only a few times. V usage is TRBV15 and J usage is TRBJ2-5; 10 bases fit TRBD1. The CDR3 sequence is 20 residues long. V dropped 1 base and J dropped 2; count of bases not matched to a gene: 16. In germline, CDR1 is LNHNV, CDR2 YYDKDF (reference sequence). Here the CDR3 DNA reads TGTGCCACCAGCAGAGGATTTTGGCGTCGGACAGGGGGGAGTCAAGAGACCCAGTACTTC. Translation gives CATSRGFWRRTGGSQETQYF.

DNA for the CDR3: TGCAGTGCGAAGCCGACAGGGGAAGAGACCCAGTACTTC. Protein: CSAKPTGEETQYF. This chain uses TRBV20-1 with TRBJ2-5; 8 nucleotides agree with TRBD1. This CDR3 region has 13 residues. J was trimmed by 3 bases and V by 6 bases; bases with no gene match: 6. Germline lookup yields CDR1 DFQATT and CDR2 SNEGSKA (reference sequence).

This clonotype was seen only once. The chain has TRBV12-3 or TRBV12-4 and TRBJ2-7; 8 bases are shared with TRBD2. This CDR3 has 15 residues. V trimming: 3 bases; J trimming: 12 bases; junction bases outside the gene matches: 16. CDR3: CASSLSREGPHSWYF. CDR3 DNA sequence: TGTGCCAGCAGTTTGTCCCGGGAGGGCCCCCACTCGTGGTACTTC.

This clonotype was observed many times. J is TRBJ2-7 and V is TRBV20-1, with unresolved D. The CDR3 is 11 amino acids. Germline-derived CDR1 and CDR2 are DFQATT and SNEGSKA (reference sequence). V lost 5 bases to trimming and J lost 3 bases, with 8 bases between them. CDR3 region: CSAANLYEQYF. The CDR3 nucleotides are TGCAGTGCTGCGAATCTCTACGAGCAGTACTTC.

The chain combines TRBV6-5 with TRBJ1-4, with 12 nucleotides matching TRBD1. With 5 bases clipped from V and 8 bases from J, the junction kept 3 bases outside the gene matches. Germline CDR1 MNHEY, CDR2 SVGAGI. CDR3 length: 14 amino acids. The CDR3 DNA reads TGTGCCAGCAGTCGGGACAGGGGGCGCGAAAAACTGTTTTTT. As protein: CASSRDRGREKLFF.

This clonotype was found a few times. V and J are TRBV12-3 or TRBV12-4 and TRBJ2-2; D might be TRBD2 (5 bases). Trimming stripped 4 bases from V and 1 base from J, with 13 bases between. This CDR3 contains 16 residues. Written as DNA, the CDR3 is TGTGCCAGCAGTTCCGGACTCCCTCGGAACACCGGGGAGCTGTTTTTT. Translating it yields CASSSGLPRNTGELFF.

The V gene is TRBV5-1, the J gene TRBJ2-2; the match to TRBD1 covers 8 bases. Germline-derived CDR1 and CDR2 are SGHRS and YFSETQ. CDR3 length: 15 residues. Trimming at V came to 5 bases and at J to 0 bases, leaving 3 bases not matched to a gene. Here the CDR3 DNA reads TGCGCCAGCAGACAGACAGGGGCGAACACCGGGGAGCTGTTTTTT. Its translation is CASRQTGANTGELFF.

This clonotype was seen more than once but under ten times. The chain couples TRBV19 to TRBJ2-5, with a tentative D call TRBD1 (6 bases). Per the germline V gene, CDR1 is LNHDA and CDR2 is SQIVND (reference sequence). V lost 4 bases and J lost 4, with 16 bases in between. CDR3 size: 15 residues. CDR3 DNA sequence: TGTGCCAGTAGTAAACCTACAGGGAGCGGAGAGACCCAGTACTTC. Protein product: CASSKPTGSGETQYF.

CDR3 sequence (DNA): TGCGCCAGCAGCTACTCCGGGACGAACACTGAAGCTTTCTTT. Protein: CASSYSGTNTEAFF. V usage is TRBV5-1 and J usage is TRBJ1-1, with a possible D match to TRBD1 (5 bases). CDR3 length: 14 residues. With 3 bases removed from V and 1 base from J, the gap between germline ends came to 10 bases. Germline V gene sequence: CDR1 SGHRS, CDR2 YFSETQ.